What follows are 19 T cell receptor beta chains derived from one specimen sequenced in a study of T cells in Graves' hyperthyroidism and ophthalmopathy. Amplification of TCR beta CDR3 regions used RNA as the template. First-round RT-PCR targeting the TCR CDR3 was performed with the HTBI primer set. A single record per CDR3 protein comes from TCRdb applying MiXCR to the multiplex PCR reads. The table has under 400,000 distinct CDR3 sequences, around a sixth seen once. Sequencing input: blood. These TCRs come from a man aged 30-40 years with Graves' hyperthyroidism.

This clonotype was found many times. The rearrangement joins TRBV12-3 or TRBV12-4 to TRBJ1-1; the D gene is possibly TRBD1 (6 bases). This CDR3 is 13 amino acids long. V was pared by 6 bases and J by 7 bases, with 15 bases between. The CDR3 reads CASRRGGLGEAFF. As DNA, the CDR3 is TGTGCCAGCAGGAGAGGGGGGCTGGGTGAAGCTTTCTTT.

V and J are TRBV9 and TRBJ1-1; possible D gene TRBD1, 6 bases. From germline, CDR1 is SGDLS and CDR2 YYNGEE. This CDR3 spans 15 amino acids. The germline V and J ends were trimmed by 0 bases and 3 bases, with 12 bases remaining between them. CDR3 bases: TGTGCCAGCAGCGTAGAGGGGGTCGGGGACACTGAAGCTTTCTTT. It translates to CASSVEGVGDTEAFF.

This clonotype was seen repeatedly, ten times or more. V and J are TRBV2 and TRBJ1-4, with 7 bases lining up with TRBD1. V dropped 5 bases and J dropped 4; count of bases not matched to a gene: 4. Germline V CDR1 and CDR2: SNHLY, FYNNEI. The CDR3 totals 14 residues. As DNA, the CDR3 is TGTGCCAGCAGTTTGGACAGGAATAATGAAAAACTGTTTTTT. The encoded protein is CASSLDRNNEKLFF.

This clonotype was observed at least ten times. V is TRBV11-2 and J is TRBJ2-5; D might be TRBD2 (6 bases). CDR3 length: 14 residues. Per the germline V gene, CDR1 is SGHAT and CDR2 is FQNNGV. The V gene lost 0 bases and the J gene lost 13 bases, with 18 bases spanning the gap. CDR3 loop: CASSLDYISKGLYF. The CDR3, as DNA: TGTGCCAGCAGCTTAGACTATATCTCGAAGGGACTGTACTTC.

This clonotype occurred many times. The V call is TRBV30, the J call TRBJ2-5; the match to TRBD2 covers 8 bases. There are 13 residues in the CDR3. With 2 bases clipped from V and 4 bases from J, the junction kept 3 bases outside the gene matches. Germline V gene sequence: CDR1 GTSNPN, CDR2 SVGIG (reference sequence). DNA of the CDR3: TGTGCCTGGAGTCAAGCGGGAGTAGAGACCCAGTACTTC. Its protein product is CAWSQAGVETQYF.

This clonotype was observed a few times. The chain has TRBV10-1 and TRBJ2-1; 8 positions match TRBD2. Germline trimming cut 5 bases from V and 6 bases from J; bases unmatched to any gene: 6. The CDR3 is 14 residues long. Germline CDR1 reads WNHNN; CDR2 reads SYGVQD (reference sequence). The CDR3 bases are TGCGCCAGCAGTCCGGGACTAGGCTCCAATGAGCAGTTCTTC. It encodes CASSPGLGSNEQFF.

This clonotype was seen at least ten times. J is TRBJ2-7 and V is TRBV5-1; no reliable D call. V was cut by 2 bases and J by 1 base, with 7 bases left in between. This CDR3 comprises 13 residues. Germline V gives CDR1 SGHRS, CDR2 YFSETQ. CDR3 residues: CASSFDTSYEQYF. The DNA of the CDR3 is TGCGCCAGCAGCTTTGATACTTCCTACGAGCAGTACTTC.

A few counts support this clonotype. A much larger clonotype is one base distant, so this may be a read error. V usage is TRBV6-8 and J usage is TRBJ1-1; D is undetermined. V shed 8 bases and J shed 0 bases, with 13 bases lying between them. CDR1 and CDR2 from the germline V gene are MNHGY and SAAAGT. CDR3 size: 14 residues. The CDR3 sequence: CASGALQVNTEAFF. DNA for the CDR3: TGTGCCAGCGGTGCACTCCAGGTGAACACTGAAGCTTTCTTT.

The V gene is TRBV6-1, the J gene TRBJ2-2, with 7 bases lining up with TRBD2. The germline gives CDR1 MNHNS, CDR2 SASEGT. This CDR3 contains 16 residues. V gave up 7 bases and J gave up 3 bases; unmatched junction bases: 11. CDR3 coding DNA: TGTGCCAGCACCCAGTTCTGGGGAGGGGACACCGGGGAGCTGTTTTTT. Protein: CASTQFWGGDTGELFF.

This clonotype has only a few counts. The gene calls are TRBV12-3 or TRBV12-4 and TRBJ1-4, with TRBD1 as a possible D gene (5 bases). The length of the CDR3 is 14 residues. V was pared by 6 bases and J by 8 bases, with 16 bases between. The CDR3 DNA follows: TGTGCCAGCAGCCCATTTGGGGGAACGGAAAAACTGTTTTTT. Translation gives CASSPFGGTEKLFF.

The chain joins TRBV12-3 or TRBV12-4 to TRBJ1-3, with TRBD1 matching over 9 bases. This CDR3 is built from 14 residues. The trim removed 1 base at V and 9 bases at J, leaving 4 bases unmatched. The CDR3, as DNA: TGTGCCAGCAGTTTAGGGGGACAGGGATTCACCATATATTTT. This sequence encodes CASSLGGQGFTIYF.

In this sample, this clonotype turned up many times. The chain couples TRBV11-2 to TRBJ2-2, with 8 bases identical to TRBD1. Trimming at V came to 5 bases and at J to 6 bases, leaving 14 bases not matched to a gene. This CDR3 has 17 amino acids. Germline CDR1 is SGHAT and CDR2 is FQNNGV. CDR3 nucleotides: TGTGCCAGCAGCCCCGCCTCAGACAGGGGCCTGGCCGGGGAGCTGTTTTTT. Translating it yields CASSPASDRGLAGELFF.

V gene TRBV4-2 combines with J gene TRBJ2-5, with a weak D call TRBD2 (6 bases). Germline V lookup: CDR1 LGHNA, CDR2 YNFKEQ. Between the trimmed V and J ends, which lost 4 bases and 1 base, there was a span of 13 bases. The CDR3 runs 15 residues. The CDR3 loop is CASSPEKGGQETQYF. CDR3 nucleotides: TGTGCCAGCAGCCCCGAGAAGGGAGGCCAAGAGACCCAGTACTTC.

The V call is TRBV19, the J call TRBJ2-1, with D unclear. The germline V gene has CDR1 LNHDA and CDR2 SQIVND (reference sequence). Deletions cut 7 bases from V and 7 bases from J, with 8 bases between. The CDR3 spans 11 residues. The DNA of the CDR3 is TGTGCCAGTACGATTCAGAATGAGCAGTTCTTC. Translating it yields CASTIQNEQFF.

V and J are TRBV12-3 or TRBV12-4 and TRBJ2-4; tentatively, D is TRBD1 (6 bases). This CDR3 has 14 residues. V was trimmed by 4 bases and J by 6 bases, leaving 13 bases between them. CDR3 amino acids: CASSSLGAGNIQYF. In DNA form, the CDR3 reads TGTGCCAGCAGTTCCTTGGGGGCGGGAAACATTCAGTACTTC.

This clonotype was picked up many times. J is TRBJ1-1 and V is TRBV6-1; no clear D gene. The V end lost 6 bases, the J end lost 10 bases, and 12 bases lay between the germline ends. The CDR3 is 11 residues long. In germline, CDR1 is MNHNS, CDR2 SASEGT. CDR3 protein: CASSIYGVAFF. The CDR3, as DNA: TGTGCCAGCAGCATCTACGGGGTAGCTTTCTTT.

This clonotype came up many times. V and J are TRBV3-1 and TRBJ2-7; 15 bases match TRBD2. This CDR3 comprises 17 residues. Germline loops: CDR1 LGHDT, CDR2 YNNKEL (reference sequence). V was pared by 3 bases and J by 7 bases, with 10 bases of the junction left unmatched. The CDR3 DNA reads TGTGCCAGCAGCCACCGGACTAGCGGGAGGGCCTTGAGGGAGCAGTACTTC. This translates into CASSHRTSGRALREQYF.

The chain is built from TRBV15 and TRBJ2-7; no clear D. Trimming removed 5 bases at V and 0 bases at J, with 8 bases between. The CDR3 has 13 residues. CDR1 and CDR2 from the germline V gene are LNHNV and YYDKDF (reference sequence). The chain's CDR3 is CATSPRGSYEQYF. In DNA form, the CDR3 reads TGTGCCACCAGCCCCCGTGGCTCCTACGAGCAGTACTTC.

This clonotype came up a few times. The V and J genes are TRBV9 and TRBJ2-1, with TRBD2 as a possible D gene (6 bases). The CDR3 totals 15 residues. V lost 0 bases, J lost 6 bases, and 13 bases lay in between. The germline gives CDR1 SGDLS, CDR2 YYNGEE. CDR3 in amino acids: CASSVVPMEGNEQFF. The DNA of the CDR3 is TGTGCCAGCAGCGTAGTTCCCATGGAGGGCAATGAGCAGTTCTTC.